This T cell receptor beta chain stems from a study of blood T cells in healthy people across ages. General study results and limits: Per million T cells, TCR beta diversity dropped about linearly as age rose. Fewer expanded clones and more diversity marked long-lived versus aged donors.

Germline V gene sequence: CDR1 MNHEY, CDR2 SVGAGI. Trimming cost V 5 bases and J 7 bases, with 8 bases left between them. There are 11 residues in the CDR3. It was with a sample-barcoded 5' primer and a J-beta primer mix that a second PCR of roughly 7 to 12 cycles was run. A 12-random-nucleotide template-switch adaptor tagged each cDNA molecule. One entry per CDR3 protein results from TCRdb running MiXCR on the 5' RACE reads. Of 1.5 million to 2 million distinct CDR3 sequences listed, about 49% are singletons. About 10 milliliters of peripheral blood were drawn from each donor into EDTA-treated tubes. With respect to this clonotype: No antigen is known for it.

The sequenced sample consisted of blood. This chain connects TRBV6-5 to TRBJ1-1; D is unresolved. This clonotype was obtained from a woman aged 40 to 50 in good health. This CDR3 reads CASSAYNEAFF. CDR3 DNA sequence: TGTGCCAGCAGTGCCTACAATGAAGCTTTCTTT.